This entry lists 9 T cell receptor beta chains sequenced from one sample in a study of T-cell reconstitution after alpha-beta-depleted transplantation in children. Unique molecular identifiers were incorporated during preparation of the TCRbeta library. TCRdb re-called the PCR reads with MiXCR, one entry per CDR3 protein. This table has around 360,000 distinct CDR3 sequences, over 9% appearing once. The input for sequencing was PBMCs from the stem cell graft donor, taken from the stem cell graft. These receptors all stem from a human donor who donated a stem cell graft to a child with acute lymphoblastic leukemia.

This clonotype was seen ten or more times. This chain links TRBV3-1 with TRBJ2-5; D is ambiguous. CDR1 and CDR2 from the germline V gene are LGHDT and YNNKEL (reference sequence). With 3 bases removed from V and 2 bases from J, the gap between germline ends came to 7 bases. This CDR3 spans 13 amino acids. The CDR3 loop reads CASSQVRQETQYF. The CDR3 DNA follows: TGTGCCAGCAGCCAGGTCCGGCAAGAGACCCAGTACTTC.

The chain is built from TRBV20-1 and TRBJ2-7; 10 positions match TRBD2. Trimming took 6 bases from V and 0 from J; bases not matched to a gene: 5. CDR1 is DFQATT, CDR2 SNEGSKA, per germline (reference sequence). The CDR3 contains 14 residues. CDR3 coding DNA: TGCAGTGCAAGACTAGCGGGTTTCTCCTACGAGCAGTACTTC. This gives the protein CSARLAGFSYEQYF.

This clonotype came up a few times. This chain joins TRBV20-1 and TRBJ2-7, with 11 bases that match TRBD2. Germline CDR1 reads DFQATT; CDR2 reads SNEGSKA (reference sequence). Trimming took 5 bases from V and 5 from J; bases not matched to a gene: 11. The CDR3 runs 15 residues. The CDR3 reads CSASKLAGGPNEQYF. The CDR3 nucleotides are TGCAGTGCTTCAAAATTAGCGGGAGGGCCCAACGAGCAGTACTTC.

In this sample, this clonotype turned up many times. The chain links TRBV6-2 or TRBV6-3 to TRBJ2-5; D uncertain. V lost 8 bases to trimming and J lost 5 bases, with 18 bases between them. The CDR3 has 14 amino acids. From germline, CDR1 is MNHEY and CDR2 SVGEGT. The CDR3 nucleotides are TGTGCCAGCGCAACTGATGGGGTGTTGGAGACCCAGTACTTC. Translation: CASATDGVLETQYF.

This clonotype was recorded many times. The chain links TRBV10-3 to TRBJ2-3; no definite D call. V was clipped by 2 bases and J by 6 bases, with 6 bases between them. Germline CDR1 ENHRY, CDR2 SYGVKD. This CDR3 has 12 amino acids. The CDR3 DNA sequence: TGTGCCATCAGTGAGAGGACGGATACGCAGTATTTT. This gives the protein CAISERTDTQYF.

This clonotype occurred many times. The chain has TRBV5-5 and TRBJ1-1; tentative D call: TRBD1 (6 bases). The CDR3 sequence is 15 residues long. Germline V gene sequence: CDR1 SGHKS, CDR2 YYEKEE (reference sequence). The V and J ends lost 4 bases and 1 base respectively, with 14 bases between them. CDR3 nucleotide sequence: TGTGCCAGCAGCCCGGGGGGACACCAGAACACTGAAGCTTTCTTT. Translation gives CASSPGGHQNTEAFF. Full variable domain (outside the CDR3, taken from reference TRBV5-5 and TRBJ1-1): DAGVTQSPTHLIKTRGQQVTLRCSPISGHKSVSWYQQVLGQGPQFIFQYYEKEERGRGNFPDRFSARQFPNYSSELNVNALLLGDSALYLCASSPGGHQNTEAFFGQGTRLTVV.

In its sample, this clonotype was seen once. The chain recombines TRBV5-1 with TRBJ2-3; 8 nucleotides agree with TRBD2. This CDR3 has 16 residues. CDR1 and CDR2 (germline): SGHRS, YFSETQ. The V and J ends lost 2 bases and 5 bases, in that order; junction bases with no gene match: 10. The CDR3 nucleotides read TGCGCCAGCAGCTTACCACGACTAGCGAGAGGAGATACGCAGTATTTT. As protein: CASSLPRLARGDTQYF. The full variable domain, rest sourced from reference TRBV5-1 and TRBJ2-3, is KAGVTQTPRYLIKTRGQQVTLSCSPISGHRSVSWYQQTPGQGLQFLFEYFSETQRNKGNFPGRFSGRQFSNSRSEMNVSTLELGDSALYLCASSLPRLARGDTQYFGPGTRLTVL.

This clonotype was seen a handful of times. The gene calls are TRBV4-1 and TRBJ2-7, with a weak D call TRBD1 (6 bases). CDR1 and CDR2 from the germline V gene are MGHRA and YSYEKL. The CDR3 totals 16 residues. Trimming stripped 8 bases from V and 1 base from J, with 21 bases between. CDR3: CASASPLSTGSYEQYF. DNA for the CDR3: TGCGCCAGCGCTAGCCCCCTCTCGACAGGTTCCTACGAGCAGTACTTC.

This clonotype came up a few times. This CDR3 reads CASSLAWHLSSERQETQYF. The CDR3 coding sequence is TGCGCCAGCAGCTTGGCCTGGCACCTATCTTCGGAGCGGCAAGAGACCCAGTACTTC. The chain uses TRBV5-1 and TRBJ2-5, with a possible D match to TRBD2 (5 bases). CDR3 length: 19 residues. Trimming took off 0 bases at V and 2 bases at J, with 23 bases between the two ends. Germline lookup yields CDR1 SGHRS and CDR2 YFSETQ.